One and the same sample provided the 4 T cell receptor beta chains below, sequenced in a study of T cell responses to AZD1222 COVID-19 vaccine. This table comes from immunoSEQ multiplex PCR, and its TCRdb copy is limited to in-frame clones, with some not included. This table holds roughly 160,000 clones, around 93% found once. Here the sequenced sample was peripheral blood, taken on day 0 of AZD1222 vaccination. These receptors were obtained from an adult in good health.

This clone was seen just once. The DNA of the CDR3 is TGTGCCAGCAGTTACTCGGCGGGAGGGATCAAAAACATTCAGTACTTC. Translation gives CASSYSAGGIKNIQYF. This chain uses TRBV6-2 or TRBV6-3 with TRBJ2-4; 9 nucleotides agree with TRBD2. CDR3 length: 16 residues. The trim removed 0 bases at V and 3 bases at J, leaving 3 bases unmatched. Germline V gene sequence: CDR1 MNHEY, CDR2 SVGEGT.

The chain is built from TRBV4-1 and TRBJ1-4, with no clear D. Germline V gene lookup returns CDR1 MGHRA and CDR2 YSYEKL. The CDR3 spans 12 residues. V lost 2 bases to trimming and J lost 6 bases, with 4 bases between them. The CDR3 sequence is CASSQPYEKLFF. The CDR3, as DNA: TGCGCCAGCAGCCAACCGTATGAAAAACTGTTTTTT.

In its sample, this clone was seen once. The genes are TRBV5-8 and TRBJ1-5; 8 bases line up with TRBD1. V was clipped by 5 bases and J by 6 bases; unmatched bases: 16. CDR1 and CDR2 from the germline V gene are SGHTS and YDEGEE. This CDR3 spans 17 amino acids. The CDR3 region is CASRGTGQGGIRQPQHF. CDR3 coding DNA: TGTGCCAGCAGGGGGACAGGACAGGGTGGTATCCGTCAGCCCCAGCATTTT.

The CDR3 sequence is CASSVAAYNSPLHF. The CDR3, as DNA: TGTGCCAGCAGCGTAGCTGCCTATAATTCACCCCTCCACTTT. The chain recombines TRBV9 with TRBJ1-6; unclear D gene. The germline V gene has CDR1 SGDLS and CDR2 YYNGEE. V dropped 0 bases and J dropped 2 bases, with 3 bases sitting between them. This CDR3 has 14 amino acids.